This record looks at one T cell receptor (beta chain) sequence and its context. No antigen is known for it. Additional DNA sequences in this sample encode the identical CDR3. Germline CDR1 SGHRS, CDR2 YFSETQ. The V end lost 5 bases, the J end lost 0 bases, and 9 bases lay between the germline ends. The CDR3 has 14 amino acids. This sample stems from a study of cytomegalovirus exposure and HLA in healthy donors. General study results and limits: Fewer N-insertions (relative to the 666-donor mean) were reportedly seen in an Asian-associated ancestry cluster in a later analysis. In vitro, three CMV-associated chains proved specific for CMV antigens. Earlier findings revealed that most TCR beta V segments proved productive either about 87% or about 30% of the time.

Both 60 Vbeta primers and 13 Jbeta primers went into the PCR. Authors' analysis steps: Counted up in a later analysis, unique TCR beta chains came to approximately 83 million, with around 10 million shared. Assay: immunoSEQ multiplex PCR; the TCRdb copy retains only in-frame clones and omits some. The V and J calls and clone size come from that table; D and trimming were worked out from the DNA. Here the sample spans about 110,000 clones, around 84% being singletons. The sequence was obtained from a woman in her twenties or thirties in good health and CMV-seronegative. The sequenced material came from PBMCs. The chain couples TRBV5-1 to TRBJ2-1, with D perhaps TRBD2 (5 bases). This chain's CDR3 is CASRTGNSYNEQFF. CDR3 coding DNA: TGCGCCAGCAGAACCGGGAACTCCTACAATGAGCAGTTCTTC.